This entry is about one T cell receptor (beta chain). This clonotype was detected many times. The antigen it binds to is not known. The record has no base qualities; no much larger clone is one base away. This entry is derived from a study of T cells in Graves' hyperthyroidism and ophthalmopathy (dated by TCRdb to between 2018 and 2020). A note on the overall study: Peripheral blood samples were taken at the time of initial diagnosis, prior to any treatment. To identify distinguishing TCR V-J signatures, a discovery cohort of 95 to 100 patients was used, comprising some 45 with Graves' ophthalmopathy and some 60 with stable Graves' hyperthyroidism. Following sampling, methimazole starting at 30 mg daily was given to hyperthyroidism patients, and high-dose intravenous methylprednisolone was given to ophthalmopathy patients. An independent validation cohort of under 20 hyperthyroidism patients and more than 15 patients who later progressed to ophthalmopathy tested prospective prediction of ophthalmopathy. Thyroid tissue and blood T-cell repertoires from several Graves' hyperthyroidism patients were also compared in the study. The roughly 91 discovery patients were randomly split 7:3 into training and test sets. The paper describes TCR Vbeta CDR3 sequencing of 120 to 150 peripheral blood samples, made up of approximately 40 ophthalmopathy patients, over 70 hyperthyroidism patients and 17 progressor patients. The paper as a whole reports these results and caveats: In validation, the model predicted progression to ophthalmopathy with approximately 71% sensitivity and approximately 78% specificity, a median of 6.5 months before onset. No statistical method was used to fix the sample size in advance, and group allocation was not hidden from the investigators. In cross-validation, a model built on a 13 V-J signature told ophthalmopathy apart from stable hyperthyroidism with approximately 91% sensitivity and roughly 82% specificity, and in testing the same model reached 80%/75%. Most expanded thyroid clonotypes (frequency above 0.001) were also detected in blood, suggesting blood repertoires may reflect thyroid immune responses.

CDR1 and CDR2 (DFQATT, SNEGSKA) derive from the germline V gene (reference sequence). The CDR3 runs 12 amino acids, cysteine and phenylalanine included. Just CDR3 DNA is preserved here, 36 bases in frame from base 1. Amplification of TCR beta CDR3 regions was carried out from RNA transcripts. A first-round RT-PCR of the TCR CDR3 used the HTBI primer set with the Qiagen OneStep RT-PCR kit. The libraries were constructed in a second round of multiplex PCR and then size-selected and purified. Paired-end sequencing of the libraries was performed with 100 bp reads on an Illumina HiSeq2000. Per the source publication's procedure: Raw data were processed with SOAPnuke, discarding reads with adapters, uncalled bases, mean Phred below 15, or no exact constant-primer or identifier match. High-quality paired reads were merged with COPE v1.2.5, and unique nucleotide sequences were defined as clonotypes. MiTCR v1.1 was used to align clonotypes to the IMGT TRBV, TRBD and TRBJ reference segments. Only V-J combinations with frequency above 0.0001, covering 99% to 99.2% of repertoires, were analysed. A TCS score was defined as the ratio of F50 (clonal expansion) to E x V (chaos), with BLOSUM62-based TCRdist applied between CDR3 peptides within each V-J. Welch's t-statistics and random forest reduced fewer than 550 V-J features to under 15, which were used in a naive Bayes classifier (R e1071). TCRdb trimmed the raw reads at Q25, called clones with MiXCR and kept productive beta chains. All rows with the same CDR3 protein become a single entry with the most common DNA and genes. TCRdb, not the original authors, processed these V and J calls. A total of around 350,000 distinct CDR3 sequences appear in this sample, around 14% of them only once. The ten largest clones represent 28% of the sample.

Hyperthyroidism patients were newly diagnosed, with disease duration under 2 months, and aged 18 to 65 years. Patients with uncontrolled infections, other autoimmune diseases, pregnancy or lactation were excluded. Clinical symptoms, serum thyroxine and TRAb, thyroid ultrasound, and orbital computed tomography formed the basis for the diagnoses. Blood from progressor patients was drawn when they were first diagnosed with hyperthyroidism, before any ophthalmopathy symptoms appeared. Ficoll-Paque density gradient centrifugation was used to isolate PBMCs from 10 ml of fresh peripheral blood. Progressor patients were first diagnosed with Graves' hyperthyroidism and then developed ophthalmopathy during follow-up. Total RNA was extracted with Trizol reagent, and quality was checked on an Agilent 2100 Bioanalyzer.

The chain employs TRBV20-1 and TRBJ1-2; TRBD1 lines up with 9 middle nucleotides. The receptor's source is a woman aged 18 to 35 with Graves' hyperthyroidism that later progressed to Graves' ophthalmopathy. The material sequenced was blood. At the DNA level, the sequence is TGCAACCCCGGGACAGGGCGGTATGGCTACACCTTC. Protein translation: CNPGTGRYGYTF.